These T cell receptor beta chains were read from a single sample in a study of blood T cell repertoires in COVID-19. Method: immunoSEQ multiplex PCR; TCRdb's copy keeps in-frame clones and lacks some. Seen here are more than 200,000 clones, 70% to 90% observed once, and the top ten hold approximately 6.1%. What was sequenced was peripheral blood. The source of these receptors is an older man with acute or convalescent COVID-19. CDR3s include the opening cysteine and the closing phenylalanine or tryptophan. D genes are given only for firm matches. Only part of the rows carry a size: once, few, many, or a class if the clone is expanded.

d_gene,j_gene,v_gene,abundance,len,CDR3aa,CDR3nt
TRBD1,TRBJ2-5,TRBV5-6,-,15,CASTPRTGFQETQYF,TGTGCCAGCACCCCCCGGACAGGTTTCCAAGAGACCCAGTACTTC
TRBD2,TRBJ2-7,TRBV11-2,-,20,CASSLEVRTSGRKLPYEQYF,TGTGCCAGCAGCTTAGAGGTCCGGACTAGCGGGAGGAAACTCCCCTACGAGCAGTACTTC
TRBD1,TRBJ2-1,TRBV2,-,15,CASREDRGAYNEQFF,TGTGCCAGCAGAGAAGACAGGGGGGCCTACAATGAGCAGTTCTTC
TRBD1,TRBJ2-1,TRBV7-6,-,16,CASSPQRTGVYNEQFF,TGTGCCAGCAGCCCTCAGAGGACAGGGGTCTACAATGAGCAGTTCTTC
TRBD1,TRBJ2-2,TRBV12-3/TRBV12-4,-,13,CGGGDRGTGELFF,TGTGGCGGAGGTGACAGGGGCACCGGGGAGCTGTTTTTT
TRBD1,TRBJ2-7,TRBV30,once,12,CAWNRGFGEQYF,TGTGCCTGGAACAGGGGGTTCGGCGAGCAGTACTTC
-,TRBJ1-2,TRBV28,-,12,CASSPTNYGYTF,TGTGCCAGCAGTCCCACTAACTATGGCTACACCTTC
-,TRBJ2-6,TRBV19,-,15,CASTGSHSGANVLTF,TGTGCCAGTACCGGGTCACACTCTGGGGCCAACGTCCTGACTTTC
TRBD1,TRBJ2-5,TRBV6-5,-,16,CASSYSGTGAWETQYF,TGTGCCAGCAGTTACTCGGGGACAGGGGCTTGGGAGACCCAGTACTTC
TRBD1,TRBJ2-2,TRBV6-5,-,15,CAGKTGAFNTGELFF,TGTGCCGGAAAGACAGGGGCGTTCAACACCGGGGAGCTGTTTTTT